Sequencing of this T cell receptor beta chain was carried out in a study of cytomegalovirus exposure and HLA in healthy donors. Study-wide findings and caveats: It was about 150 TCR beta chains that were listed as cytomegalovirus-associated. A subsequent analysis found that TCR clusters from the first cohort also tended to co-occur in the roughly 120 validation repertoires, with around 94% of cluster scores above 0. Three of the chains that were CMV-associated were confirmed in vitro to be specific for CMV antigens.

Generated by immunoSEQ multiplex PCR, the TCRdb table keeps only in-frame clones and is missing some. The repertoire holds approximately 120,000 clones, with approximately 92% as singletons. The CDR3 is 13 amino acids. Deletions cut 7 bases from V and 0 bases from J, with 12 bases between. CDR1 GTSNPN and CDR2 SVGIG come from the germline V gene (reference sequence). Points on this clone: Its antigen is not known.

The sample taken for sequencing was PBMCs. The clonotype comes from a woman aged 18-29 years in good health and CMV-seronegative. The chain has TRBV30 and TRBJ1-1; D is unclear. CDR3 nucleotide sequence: TGTGCCTTACAGACCGTGCTGAACACTGAAGCTTTCTTT. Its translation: CALQTVLNTEAFF.